Presented here are 4 T cell receptor beta chains from one specimen sequenced in a study of Graves' ophthalmopathy and Graves' hyperthyroidism. As the template, RNA transcripts were used to amplify TCR beta CDR3 regions. The authors performed first-round RT-PCR with HTBI primers and then a second-round multiplex PCR. TCRdb recomputed calls from the multiplex PCR reads with MiXCR, one row per CDR3 protein. The data contain around 660,000 distinct CDR3 sequences, about two fifths of them seen just once; the ten biggest clones take up over 2.5%. Material for sequencing was peripheral blood. These receptors originate from an adult man with Graves' ophthalmopathy.

The chain joins TRBV11-1 to TRBJ1-6; TRBD1 matches at 9 bases. V shed 5 bases, J shed 1 base, and the junction held 9 bases outside the gene matches. Germline V gene data show CDR1 as SGHAT and CDR2 as FQDESV (reference sequence). The CDR3 sequence is 18 residues long. The CDR3 spells CASSQGQGLSSYNSPLHF. Here the CDR3 DNA reads TGTGCCAGCAGCCAGGGACAGGGATTATCATCCTATAATTCACCCCTCCACTTT.

There are a few counts of this clonotype. This chain joins TRBV18 and TRBJ1-1; D ambiguous. The germline CDR1 and CDR2 sequences are KGHSH and LQKENI. V was clipped by 1 base and J by 3 bases, with 9 bases between them. The length of the CDR3 is 14 residues. The DNA of the CDR3 is TGTGCCAGCTCACCACAGGCGAGTGACACTGAAGCTTTCTTT. It encodes CASSPQASDTEAFF.

This chain joins TRBV4-2 and TRBJ1-4, with 9 bases fitting TRBD1. The end of the DNA is better explained by TRBJ2-2, so the J call may be wrong. Germline loops: CDR1 LGHNA, CDR2 YNFKEQ. The CDR3 covers 20 residues. The CDR3 reads CASSQVNRGRGEPGTGELFF. CDR3 DNA: TGTGCCAGCAGCCAAGTCAACAGGGGGCGCGGGGAACCGGGCACCGGGGAGCTGTTTTTT.

This clonotype was seen ten or more times. The chain is built from TRBV7-8 and TRBJ2-7; 9 bases are a match to TRBD1. CDR1 and CDR2 (germline): SGHVS, FQNEAQ. J gave up 4 bases and V 5 bases, and 9 bases lay outside the gene matches. This CDR3 comprises 15 residues. The CDR3 nucleotides are TGTGCCAGCAGCCACAGGAGGGGACAGGGTTACGAGCAGTACTTC. The encoded protein is CASSHRRGQGYEQYF. Complete variable domain (other parts from reference TRBV7-8 and TRBJ2-7): GAGVSQSPRYKVAKRGQDVALRCDPISGHVSLFWYQQALGQGPEFLTYFQNEAQLDKSGLPSDRFFAERPEGSVSTLKIQRTQQEDSAVYLCASSHRRGQGYEQYFGPGTRLTVT.